Included here is one T cell receptor beta chain sequence, with context. Its antigen remains unknown. These data are taken from a study of T cell responses to AZD1222 COVID-19 vaccine. Trimming stripped 6 bases from V and 1 base from J, with 15 bases between. CDR1 and CDR2 from the germline V gene are MNHEY and SVGAGI. The CDR3 is 15 amino acids. Sequenced by immunoSEQ multiplex PCR; TCRdb stores in-frame clones only, minus some. Counted here are about 84,000 clones, 70% to 90% occurring once; the ten biggest clones make up about 1.6%. Study-wide results and limits: The donor cohort was predominantly white British with a female majority, and clonal diversity may have been underestimated. CD4 TCRs linked to vaccination spanned spike, dominating at 160-218 and 743-854. Seropositive AZD1222 recipients at baseline numbered only six or seven.

The material was peripheral blood, obtained on day 0 of AZD1222 vaccination. This TCR was sampled from an adult in good health. The V call is TRBV6-5, the J call TRBJ1-1; D might be TRBD1 (6 bases). The CDR3 reads CASSVLRGGNTEAFF. The CDR3 bases are TGTGCCAGCAGCGTATTACGAGGGGGGAACACTGAAGCTTTCTTT.